Listed below are T cell receptor beta chains from one sample, sequenced in a study of human versus mouse CDR3 diversity and MHC coevolution. Generated by immunoSEQ multiplex PCR, the TCRdb table keeps only in-frame clones and is missing some. The table shows roughly 80,000 clones, with about nine tenths occurring only once. The material sequenced was naive CD4+ T cells from blood. Every receptor here comes from a person aged 30 to 70 in good health. The CDR3 runs from the conserved cysteine through the conserved F or W. The order of the fields is V gene, clone size, J gene, D gene, CDR3 protein, CDR3 DNA. A D gene is named only where the DNA matches it firmly. Size is stated for part of the rows, as once, few or many counts, or as a class when the clone is expanded.

V: TRBV28
size: NA
J: TRBJ1-6
D: NA
CDR3: CASSLVQASNSPLHF
DNA: TGTGCCAGCAGTTTAGTCCAGGCGTCTAATTCACCCCTCCACTTT

V: TRBV11-2
size: NA
J: TRBJ1-2
D: NA
CDR3: CASSNRQSPSGYTF
DNA: TGTGCCAGCAGCAACCGACAGTCCCCTTCGGGCTACACCTTC

V: TRBV5-1
size: NA
J: TRBJ1-1
D: NA
CDR3: CASSFQTMGTEAFF
DNA: TGCGCCAGCAGCTTTCAGACAATGGGCACTGAAGCTTTCTTT

V: TRBV27
size: NA
J: TRBJ2-1
D: TRBD1
CDR3: CASRLNRDRGYNEQFF
DNA: TGTGCCAGCAGATTAAATCGGGACAGGGGCTACAATGAGCAGTTCTTC

V: TRBV5-4
size: NA
J: TRBJ2-5
D: TRBD2
CDR3: CASSPPGLAGAGETQYF
DNA: TGTGCCAGCAGCCCACCGGGACTAGCGGGAGCAGGGGAGACCCAGTACTTC

V: TRBV11-2
size: NA
J: TRBJ2-6
D: NA
CDR3: CAIAPGMSGANVLTF
DNA: TGTGCCATCGCCCCAGGGATGTCCGGGGCCAACGTCCTGACTTTC

V: TRBV5-4
size: NA
J: TRBJ2-5
D: TRBD2
CDR3: CASSVGLVGPEETQYF
DNA: TGTGCCAGCAGCGTAGGACTAGTCGGTCCTGAGGAGACCCAGTACTTC

V: TRBV7-2
size: NA
J: TRBJ2-3
D: TRBD2
CDR3: CASSLVFAGGPAQYF
DNA: TGTGCCAGCAGCTTAGTATTTGCGGGGGGGCCAGCGCAGTATTTT

V: TRBV6-1
size: NA
J: TRBJ2-7
D: TRBD1
CDR3: CASSESTGGAYEQYF
DNA: TGTGCCAGCAGTGAATCAACAGGGGGTGCCTACGAGCAGTACTTC

V: TRBV28
size: NA
J: TRBJ1-1
D: NA
CDR3: CASSDDPRGTEAFF
DNA: TGTGCCAGCAGTGATGACCCCCGGGGGACTGAAGCTTTCTTT

V: TRBV5-4
size: NA
J: TRBJ2-3
D: NA
CDR3: CASSGRGRDTQYF
DNA: TGTGCCAGCAGTGGGCGGGGAAGGGATACGCAGTATTTT

V: TRBV11-2
size: NA
J: TRBJ2-7
D: TRBD1
CDR3: CASSGRTGGTYEQYF
DNA: TGTGCCAGCAGCGGACGGACAGGGGGCACCTACGAGCAGTACTTC

V: TRBV30
size: NA
J: TRBJ2-5
D: TRBD2
CDR3: CAWSVGASGIQETQYF
DNA: TGTGCCTGGAGTGTAGGGGCTAGCGGGATCCAAGAGACCCAGTACTTC

V: TRBV30
size: once
J: TRBJ1-6
D: NA
CDR3: CAWERGSSYNSPLHF
DNA: TGTGCCTGGGAAAGGGGATCGTCCTATAATTCACCCCTCCACTTT

V: TRBV29-1
size: once
J: TRBJ1-2
D: NA
CDR3: CSVHPRYGYGYTF
DNA: TGCAGCGTGCACCCCCGGTACGGCTATGGCTACACCTTC